This TCR beta chain stems from a study of blood T cell repertoires in COVID-19. Assay used: immunoSEQ multiplex PCR; TCRdb lists only in-frame clones, some missing. The table has about 210,000 clones, more than 85% seen once. The CDR3 covers 14 residues. V was clipped by 3 bases and J by 3 bases, with 11 bases between them. Looked up from germline, CDR1 is MNHEY and CDR2 is SMNVEV (reference sequence). V is TRBV27 and J is TRBJ1-2; D remains ambiguous. This sequence originates from a man aged 35 to 55 with acute or convalescent COVID-19. The sample taken for sequencing was peripheral blood. Here the CDR3 DNA reads TGTGCCAGCAGTTTTTCTGGGGAGGACTATGGCTACACCTTC. Its protein product is CASSFSGEDYGYTF.